The 18 T cell receptor beta chains below all came from one sample that was sequenced in a study of cytomegalovirus exposure and HLA in healthy donors. Generated by immunoSEQ multiplex PCR, the TCRdb table keeps only in-frame clones and is missing some. The table includes 95,000 to 150,000 clones, approximately 95% detected once. Sequenced: PBMCs. The origin of the receptors is a man younger than 30 in good health and CMV-seronegative.

The gene calls are TRBV27 and TRBJ2-7; 13 bases match TRBD2. The V segment lost 8 bases and the J segment 1 base; nucleotides outside the gene matches: 5. Germline CDR1 is MNHEY and CDR2 is SMNVEV (reference sequence). This CDR3 spans 15 amino acids. The CDR3 loop reads CASRGLAGVSYEQYF. The CDR3, as DNA: TGTGCCAGCCGAGGACTAGCGGGAGTGTCCTACGAGCAGTACTTC.

This chain joins TRBV27 and TRBJ1-1; D unresolved. V was pared by 3 bases and J by 4 bases, with 12 bases between. The CDR3 loop spans 14 amino acids. In germline, CDR1 is MNHEY, CDR2 SMNVEV (reference sequence). The CDR3 is CASSFVGSGTEAFF. Here the CDR3 DNA reads TGTGCCAGCAGTTTCGTCGGGAGTGGCACTGAAGCTTTCTTT.

The chain links TRBV7-7 to TRBJ2-3; TRBD1 is a possible D gene (5 bases). There are 12 residues in the CDR3. Trimming took off 4 bases at V and 9 bases at J, with 11 bases between the two ends. The germline CDR1 and CDR2 sequences are SSHAT and FNYEAQ (reference sequence). The CDR3 loop reads CASSSTGDTQYF. CDR3 bases: TGTGCCAGCAGCTCTACAGGTGACACGCAGTATTTT.

The chain joins TRBV28 to TRBJ2-1, with 12 bases lining up with TRBD2. Germline CDR1 MDHEN, CDR2 SYDVKM. There are 15 residues in the CDR3. V was clipped by 6 bases and J by 8 bases; unmatched bases: 8. DNA for the CDR3: TGTGCCAGCAGGAAGACTAGCGGGAGTGGGCATGAGCAGTTCTTC. This gives the protein CASRKTSGSGHEQFF. Filled out from reference TRBV28 and TRBJ2-1, the complete variable domain reads DVKVTQSSRYLVKRTGEKVFLECVQDMDHENMFWYRQDPGLGLRLIYFSYDVKMKEKGDIPEGYSVSREKKERFSLILESASTNQTSMYLCASRKTSGSGHEQFFGPGTRLTVL.

The rearrangement uses TRBV9 and TRBJ2-2; 8 nucleotides align to TRBD2. After removal of 0 bases from V and 6 bases from J, the junction contained 13 bases not matched to a gene. The germline gives CDR1 SGDLS, CDR2 YYNGEE. The CDR3 runs 18 residues. CDR3 sequence reads: CASSVATGLVSTAGELFF. The CDR3 bases are TGTGCCAGCAGCGTAGCTACGGGACTAGTGTCAACTGCCGGGGAGCTGTTTTTT.

The chain couples TRBV18 to TRBJ1-5, with D possibly TRBD1 on 6 matching bases. This CDR3 comprises 15 residues. V was pared by 6 bases and J by 1 base, with 13 bases between. Germline-derived CDR1 and CDR2 are KGHSH and LQKENI. The chain's CDR3 is CASSRGQRSNQPQHF. As DNA, the CDR3 is TGTGCCAGCTCCCGCGGACAGAGGAGCAATCAGCCCCAGCATTTT.

The chain joins TRBV5-1 to TRBJ2-5; possible D gene TRBD2, 5 bases. V lost 4 bases and J lost 2, with 12 bases in between. The CDR3 has 14 amino acids. CDR1 SGHRS and CDR2 YFSETQ come from the germline V gene. The CDR3 reads CASSPIWEQETQYF. CDR3 sequence (DNA): TGCGCCAGCAGCCCGATTTGGGAGCAAGAGACCCAGTACTTC. Filled out from reference TRBV5-1 and TRBJ2-5, the complete variable domain reads KAGVTQTPRYLIKTRGQQVTLSCSPISGHRSVSWYQQTPGQGLQFLFEYFSETQRNKGNFPGRFSGRQFSNSRSEMNVSTLELGDSALYLCASSPIWEQETQYFGPGTRLLVL.

The chain has TRBV6-5 and TRBJ1-1; tentatively, D is TRBD1 (5 bases). The V and J ends lost 2 bases and 5 bases respectively, with 9 bases between them. Germline V gene sequence: CDR1 MNHEY, CDR2 SVGAGI. The CDR3 totals 13 residues. CDR3: CASSYGATTEAFF. Here the CDR3 DNA reads TGTGCCAGCAGTTACGGGGCCACTACTGAAGCTTTCTTT.

The rearrangement uses TRBV5-8 and TRBJ2-1, with TRBD2 matching over 8 bases. After removal of 0 bases from V and 0 bases from J, the junction contained 8 bases not matched to a gene. CDR3 size: 18 residues. CDR1 and CDR2 from the germline V gene are SGHTS and YDEGEE. CDR3 amino acids: CASSLGWKREISYNEQFF. The CDR3 DNA reads TGTGCCAGCAGCTTGGGTTGGAAGCGGGAGATCTCCTACAATGAGCAGTTCTTC.

J is TRBJ2-7 and V is TRBV10-3; 7 bases line up with TRBD1. From germline, CDR1 is ENHRY and CDR2 SYGVKD. V was clipped by 4 bases and J by 6 bases; unmatched bases: 15. The CDR3 extends over 16 amino acids. CDR3 bases: TGTGCCATCAGTGGGGCTTCTGACAGGGCCAACATCGAGCAGTACTTC. Its protein is CAISGASDRANIEQYF.

This chain joins TRBV11-2 and TRBJ2-7, with 11 nucleotides matching TRBD1. After removal of 3 bases from V and 6 bases from J, the junction contained 7 bases not matched to a gene. The CDR3 has 15 amino acids. Germline V gene sequence: CDR1 SGHAT, CDR2 FQNNGV. CDR3: CASSFRGQGASEQYF. CDR3 nucleotide sequence: TGTGCCAGCAGCTTCCGCGGACAGGGGGCGAGCGAGCAGTACTTC.

The rearrangement uses TRBV6-6 and TRBJ1-3, with D perhaps matching TRBD1 (6 bases). The germline CDR1 and CDR2 sequences are MNHNY and SVGAGI (reference sequence). The V end lost 4 bases, the J end lost 3 bases, and 10 bases lay between the germline ends. The CDR3 sequence is 14 residues long. The chain's CDR3 is CASSFTGHGNTIYF. In DNA, the CDR3 is TGTGCCAGCAGTTTCACAGGGCATGGAAACACCATATATTTT.

In its sample, this clone was seen a few times. This sample also contains other DNA sequences that code for the same CDR3. The CDR3 loop reads CASSQDQGSTAKNIQYF. CDR3 bases: TGCGCCAGCAGCCAAGATCAGGGCTCCACAGCCAAAAACATTCAGTACTTC. The rearrangement links TRBV4-1 to TRBJ2-4, with D perhaps TRBD1 (5 bases). CDR3 length equals 17 residues. V lost 0 bases, J lost 0 bases, and 12 bases lay in between. Per germline, CDR1 MGHRA and CDR2 YSYEKL.

This chain joins TRBV19 and TRBJ2-5, with unresolved D. Trimming pared 6 bases from V and 1 base from J, leaving 9 bases between. The CDR3 is 13 residues long. CDR1 and CDR2 (germline): LNHDA, SQIVND (reference sequence). The CDR3 sequence is CASRGPSQETQYF. The CDR3 nucleotides are TGTGCCAGTAGGGGCCCCTCCCAAGAGACCCAGTACTTC.

The CDR3 reads CAWSLAGVGPETQYF. In DNA form, the CDR3 reads TGTGCCTGGAGTTTAGCGGGAGTGGGCCCCGAGACCCAGTACTTC. This sequence joins TRBV30 and TRBJ2-5, with 9 bases that match TRBD2. Germline lookup yields CDR1 GTSNPN and CDR2 SVGIG (reference sequence). The V and J ends lost 2 bases and 5 bases, in that order; junction bases with no gene match: 9. CDR3 length: 15 amino acids. The variable domain in full, completed from reference TRBV30 and TRBJ2-5, reads SQTIHQWPATLVQPVGSPLSLECTVEGTSNPNLYWYRQAAGRGLQLLFYSVGIGQISSEVPQNLSASRPQDRQFILSSKKLLLSDSGFYLCAWSLAGVGPETQYFGPGTRLLVL.

CDR3 loop: CASSLGLASPYEQYF. The CDR3 nucleotides are TGTGCCAGCAGCTTAGGGCTAGCTAGTCCCTACGAGCAGTACTTC. The chain carries TRBV7-6 and TRBJ2-7; maybe TRBD2 (5 bases). With 1 base removed from V and 2 bases from J, the gap between germline ends came to 12 bases. The germline CDR1 and CDR2 sequences are SGHVS and FNYEAQ. The CDR3 has 15 amino acids.

The genes are TRBV10-3 and TRBJ1-1; possible D gene TRBD1, 5 bases. The germline V gene has CDR1 ENHRY and CDR2 SYGVKD. The V end lost 0 bases, the J end lost 6 bases, and 11 bases lay between the germline ends. There are 14 residues in the CDR3. The CDR3 region is CAISESGGIAEAFF. As DNA, the CDR3 is TGTGCCATCAGTGAGTCGGGGGGGATCGCTGAAGCTTTCTTT.

V gene TRBV7-9 combines with J gene TRBJ2-1; TRBD2 is a possible D gene (6 bases). V dropped 3 bases and J dropped 5 bases, with 14 bases sitting between them. CDR1 and CDR2 from the germline V gene are SEHNR and FQNEAQ (reference sequence). The CDR3 is 15 amino acids. CDR3 region: CASSFPLLAHNEQFF. In nucleotides, the CDR3 is TGTGCCAGCAGCTTCCCCCTGCTAGCGCACAATGAGCAGTTCTTC.